Shown below are 18 T cell receptor beta chains from a single sample sequenced in a study of cytomegalovirus exposure and HLA in healthy donors. In the PCR, 60 Vbeta and 13 Jbeta primers were used. Clones were sequenced by immunoSEQ multiplex PCR, and TCRdb holds only the in-frame ones, with some missing. The sample holds under 200,000 clones, about 70% seen once. Material: PBMCs. The receptors originated from a woman in her thirties in good health and CMV-seronegative.

The chain is built from TRBV27 and TRBJ1-5; a possible D gene is TRBD1 (6 bases). Germline V gene sequence: CDR1 MNHEY, CDR2 SMNVEV (reference sequence). V lost 5 bases and J 1 base, leaving 12 bases between the germline ends. The CDR3 extends over 15 amino acids. The CDR3 DNA follows: TGTGCCAGCAGTGCACAGGGAACCAGCAATCAGCCCCAGCATTTT. It is translated as CASSAQGTSNQPQHF.

The chain couples TRBV19 to TRBJ1-5, with a weak D call TRBD1 (5 bases). This CDR3 is built from 14 residues. CDR1 is LNHDA and CDR2 is SQIVND in the germline V gene (reference sequence). Deletions cut 6 bases from V and 3 bases from J, with 12 bases between. CDR3 nucleotide sequence: TGTGCCAGTAGCCAGACAGCGCTCAATCAGCCCCAGCATTTT. It is translated as CASSQTALNQPQHF.

The chain joins TRBV4-3 to TRBJ2-1, with 7 bases aligning to TRBD2. With 2 bases clipped from V and 4 bases from J, the junction kept 2 bases outside the gene matches. The CDR3 extends over 14 amino acids. Germline CDR1 and CDR2: LGHNA and YSLEER. The CDR3 DNA follows: TGCGCCAGCAGCCAAAGCGGGATATACAATGAGCAGTTCTTC. Amino acids: CASSQSGIYNEQFF.

A few counts support this clone. This sequence joins TRBV4-1 and TRBJ2-3; weak D call: TRBD2 (6 bases). The germline V gene encodes CDR1 MGHRA and CDR2 YSYEKL. V was trimmed by 3 bases and J by 5 bases, leaving 15 bases between them. The CDR3 runs 15 residues. The CDR3 DNA follows: TGCGCCAGCAGCCAGTCCCCGACTAGAGGAGATACGCAGTATTTT. Translated, it gives CASSQSPTRGDTQYF.

This sequence joins TRBV6-1 and TRBJ2-1, with 8 bases lining up with TRBD1. V lost 5 bases to trimming and J lost 5 bases; unmatched junction nucleotides: 5. The CDR3 is made up of 14 amino acids. Germline CDR1 is MNHNS and CDR2 is SASEGT. The DNA for the CDR3 is TGTGCCAGCAGTCGGACAGGGCCTAACAATGAGCAGTTCTTC. Protein product: CASSRTGPNNEQFF.

The chain has TRBV5-1 and TRBJ2-5; 13 positions agree with TRBD2. Germline values: CDR1 SGHRS, CDR2 YFSETQ. This CDR3 is built from 16 residues. V was clipped by 4 bases and J by 2 bases; unmatched bases: 5. The CDR3 DNA reads TGCGCCAGCAGCAACCGACTAGCGGGAGGACAAGAGACCCAGTACTTC. As protein: CASSNRLAGGQETQYF.

The chain employs TRBV5-4 and TRBJ1-1; tentative D call: TRBD1 (6 bases). The CDR3 length is 15 residues. Trimming took off 3 bases at V and 0 bases at J, with 12 bases between the two ends. In germline, CDR1 is SGHNT, CDR2 YYREEE (reference sequence). The CDR3 spells CASSSGGAMNTEAFF. CDR3 DNA: TGTGCCAGCAGCTCTGGGGGCGCCATGAACACTGAAGCTTTCTTT.

The rearrangement links TRBV10-1 to TRBJ1-2; D is uncertain. Deletions cut 3 bases from V and 3 bases from J, with 14 bases between. Germline lookup yields CDR1 WNHNN and CDR2 SYGVQD (reference sequence). This CDR3 contains 15 residues. CDR3 coding DNA: TGCGCCAGCAGTGAAGGGCCGGGGAAGGACTATGGCTACACCTTC. Translation: CASSEGPGKDYGYTF.

The genes are TRBV7-2 and TRBJ2-3; D is uncertain. Trimming removed 1 base from V and 1 base from J, with 3 bases in between. CDR3 size: 13 residues. Germline CDR1 is SGHTA and CDR2 is FQGNSA. CDR3 amino acids: CASSLGGTDTQYF. Here the CDR3 DNA reads TGTGCCAGCAGCTTAGGAGGCACAGATACGCAGTATTTT.

The V call is TRBV25-1, the J call TRBJ1-1, with a weak D call TRBD1 (6 bases). Trimming removed 5 bases from V and 10 bases from J, with 20 bases in between. This CDR3 spans 14 amino acids. Germline V gives CDR1 MGHDK, CDR2 SYGVNS. The CDR3 region is CASSPPGGRMVAFF. The CDR3 DNA sequence: TGTGCCAGCAGTCCCCCCGGGGGGCGTATGGTAGCTTTCTTT.

This clone was counted only a few times. The gene calls are TRBV12-5 and TRBJ1-2; 9 nucleotides match TRBD1. The V segment lost 3 bases and the J segment 4 bases; nucleotides outside the gene matches: 9. The CDR3 length is 16 residues. Looked up from germline, CDR1 is LGHNT and CDR2 is FRNRAP. The CDR3 spells CASGFRTGATSYGYTF. The CDR3 region has the DNA TGTGCTAGTGGTTTTCGGACAGGGGCGACCTCCTATGGCTACACCTTC.

V gene TRBV11-2 combines with J gene TRBJ1-2, with 7 nucleotides matching TRBD1. CDR1 and CDR2 from the germline V gene are SGHAT and FQNNGV. The V segment lost 4 bases and the J segment 7 bases; nucleotides outside the gene matches: 6. This CDR3 has 13 residues. This CDR3 reads CASSWTGGTGYTF. The CDR3 DNA sequence: TGTGCCAGCAGCTGGACAGGCGGCACTGGCTACACCTTC.

The V call is TRBV12-5, the J call TRBJ2-1; weak D call: TRBD2 (5 bases). The CDR3 extends over 12 amino acids. Trimming pared 3 bases from V and 7 bases from J, leaving 7 bases between. Germline CDR1 is LGHNT and CDR2 is FRNRAP. The CDR3 DNA sequence: TGTGCTAGTGGTTTTTCGGGGAATGAGCAGTTCTTC. Protein product: CASGFSGNEQFF.

The J gene is TRBJ1-2, the V gene TRBV5-4, with D maybe TRBD1 (6 bases). Germline V gene lookup returns CDR1 SGHNT and CDR2 YYREEE (reference sequence). The V and J ends lost 0 bases and 4 bases respectively, with 13 bases between them. The CDR3 totals 15 residues. The CDR3 reads CASSLGQDVVYGYTF. The DNA for the CDR3 is TGTGCCAGCAGCTTGGGACAGGATGTAGTCTATGGCTACACCTTC.

This chain uses TRBV19 with TRBJ2-5; weak D call: TRBD1 (5 bases). The CDR3 spans 14 residues. Germline assignment: CDR1 LNHDA and CDR2 SQIVND (reference sequence). Trimming removed 3 bases from V and 9 bases from J, with 17 bases in between. This CDR3 reads CASSINGQGLSQYF. DNA for the CDR3: TGTGCCAGTAGTATTAATGGTCAGGGATTGTCCCAGTACTTC.

The chain employs TRBV2 and TRBJ2-1, with 10 bases aligning to TRBD2. V was clipped by 4 bases and J by 4 bases; unmatched bases: 19. This CDR3 contains 20 residues. Germline assignment: CDR1 SNHLY and CDR2 FYNNEI. DNA of the CDR3: TGTGCCAGCAGTGTCCTCCCCCGCCTAGCGGGGGCCCCCCTATACAATGAGCAGTTCTTC. The encoded protein is CASSVLPRLAGAPLYNEQFF.

This chain uses TRBV9 with TRBJ2-7, with 9 bases that match TRBD1. Germline V gives CDR1 SGDLS, CDR2 YYNGEE. This CDR3 has 14 amino acids. With V trimmed by 4 bases and J by 5 bases, 7 bases remained unmatched. This chain's CDR3 is CASSPGTGLHEQYF. CDR3 DNA sequence: TGTGCCAGCAGCCCGGGGACAGGGTTGCACGAGCAGTACTTC.

J is TRBJ1-5 and V is TRBV27; D remains ambiguous. CDR3 size: 12 residues. Looked up from germline, CDR1 is MNHEY and CDR2 is SMNVEV (reference sequence). Deletions cut 5 bases from V and 5 bases from J, with 7 bases between. DNA of the CDR3: TGTGCCAGCAGTGCGGGTGATCAGCCCCAGCATTTT. The encoded protein is CASSAGDQPQHF.